The clone carrying this TCR beta chain was counted a single time. Its antigen remains unidentified. V trimming: 0 bases; J trimming: 6 bases; junction bases outside the gene matches: 8. The CDR3 is 16 residues long. The V gene's germline CDR1 is SGDLS and CDR2 YYNGEE. The sample belongs to a study of T cell responses to AZD1222 COVID-19 vaccine. The table came from immunoSEQ multiplex PCR; TCRdb's copy has only in-frame clones and leaves some out. The table includes 170,000 or so clones, less than 95% detected once. Broader study findings: Most donors were white British and more were female, and clonal diversity was possibly underestimated.

The origin of this receptor is an adult in good health. The sequences come from peripheral blood, collected on day 0 of AZD1222 vaccination. The V call is TRBV9, the J call TRBJ2-3; 9 nucleotides line up with TRBD2. Here the CDR3 reads CASSVGGGGASDTQYF. The CDR3, as DNA: TGTGCCAGCAGCGTAGGTGGCGGGGGGGCGTCTGATACGCAGTATTTT.